These 3 T cell receptor beta chains came from one sample sequenced in a study of OX40 agonist ivuxolimab in advanced cancers. Some clones are missing from TCRdb's copy, which holds only in-frame ones; the method was immunoSEQ multiplex PCR. The sample shows 50,000 to 75,000 clones, roughly nine tenths of them seen only once. The sample in question was CD4+ or CD8+ T cells sorted from blood, obtained in a trial of the OX40 agonist ivuxolimab. These TCRs come from an adult with an advanced solid tumor such as melanoma, head and neck, liver or kidney cancer.

This clone appeared a few times. The rearrangement joins TRBV19 to TRBJ1-5; D gene uncertain. This CDR3 region has 15 residues. The ends were cut back, 6 bases at V and 8 bases at J, with 20 bases in the middle. Germline V CDR1 and CDR2: LNHDA, SQIVND (reference sequence). CDR3 protein: CASRGMSGGAEPQHF. The CDR3 region has the DNA TGTGCCAGTAGGGGTATGTCCGGCGGCGCCGAGCCCCAGCATTTT.

This chain connects TRBV6-5 to TRBJ1-2; tentatively, D is TRBD1 (5 bases). V gave up 2 bases and J gave up 8 bases, with 18 bases separating them. The CDR3 runs to 15 residues. Germline V gene sequence: CDR1 MNHEY, CDR2 SVGAGI. The CDR3 here is CASSYGMTADMGYTF. Here the CDR3 DNA reads TGTGCCAGCAGTTACGGTATGACAGCGGATATGGGCTACACCTTC.

The chain's CDR3 is CASSLTPGPYEQYF. The CDR3 bases are TGTGCCAGCAGCTTAACCCCGGGCCCCTACGAGCAGTACTTC. The rearrangement links TRBV7-3 to TRBJ2-7; no clear D. Germline lookup yields CDR1 SGHTA and CDR2 FQGTGA. V dropped 0 bases and J dropped 2 bases, with 8 bases sitting between them. This CDR3 contains 14 residues.